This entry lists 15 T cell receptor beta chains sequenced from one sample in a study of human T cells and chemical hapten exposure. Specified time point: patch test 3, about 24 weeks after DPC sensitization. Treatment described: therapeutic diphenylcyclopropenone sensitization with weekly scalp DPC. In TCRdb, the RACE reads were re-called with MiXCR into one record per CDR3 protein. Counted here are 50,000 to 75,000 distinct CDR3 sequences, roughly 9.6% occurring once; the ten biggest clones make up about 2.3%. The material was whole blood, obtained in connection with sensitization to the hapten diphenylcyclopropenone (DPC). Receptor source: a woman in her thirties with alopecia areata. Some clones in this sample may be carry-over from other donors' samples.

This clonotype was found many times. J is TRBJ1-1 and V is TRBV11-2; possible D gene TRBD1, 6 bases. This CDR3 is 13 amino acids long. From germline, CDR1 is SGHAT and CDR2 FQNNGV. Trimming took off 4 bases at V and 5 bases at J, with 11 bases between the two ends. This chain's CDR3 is CASSSQGGTEAFF. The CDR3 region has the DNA TGTGCCAGCAGCTCACAGGGAGGGACTGAAGCTTTCTTT. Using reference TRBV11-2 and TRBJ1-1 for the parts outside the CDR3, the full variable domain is EAGVAQSPRYKIIEKRQSVAFWCNPISGHATLYWYQQILGQGPKLLIQFQNNGVVDDSQLPKDRFSAERLKGVDSTLKIQPAKLEDSAVYLCASSSQGGTEAFFGQGTRLTVV.

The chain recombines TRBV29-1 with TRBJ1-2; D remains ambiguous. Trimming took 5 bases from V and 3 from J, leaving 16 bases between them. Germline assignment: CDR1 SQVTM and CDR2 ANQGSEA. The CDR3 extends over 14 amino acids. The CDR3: CSVPINTMDYGYTF. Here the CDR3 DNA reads TGCAGCGTTCCCATAAATACGATGGACTATGGCTACACCTTC.

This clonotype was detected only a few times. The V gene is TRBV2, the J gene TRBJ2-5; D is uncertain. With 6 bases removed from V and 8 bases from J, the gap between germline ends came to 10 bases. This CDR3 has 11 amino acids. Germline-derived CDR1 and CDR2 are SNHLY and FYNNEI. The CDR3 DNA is TGTGCCAGCAGCTCCGCTGCCACCCAGTACTTC. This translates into CASSSAATQYF. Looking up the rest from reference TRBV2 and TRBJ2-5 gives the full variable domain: EPEVTQTPSHQVTQMGQEVILRCVPISNHLYFYWYRQILGQKVEFLVSFYNNEISEKSEIFDDQFSVERPDGSNFTLKIRSTKLEDSAMYFCASSSAATQYFGPGTRLLVL.

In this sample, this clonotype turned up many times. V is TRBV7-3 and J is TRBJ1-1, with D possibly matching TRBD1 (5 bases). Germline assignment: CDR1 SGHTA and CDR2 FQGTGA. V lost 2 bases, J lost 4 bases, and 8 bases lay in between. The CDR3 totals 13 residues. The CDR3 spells CASSLGGGTEAFF. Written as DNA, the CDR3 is TGTGCCAGCAGCTTAGGTGGGGGCACTGAAGCTTTCTTT.

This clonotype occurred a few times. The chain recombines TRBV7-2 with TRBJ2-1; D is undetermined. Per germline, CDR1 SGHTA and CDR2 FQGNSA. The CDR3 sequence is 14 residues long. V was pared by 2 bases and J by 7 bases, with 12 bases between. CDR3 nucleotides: TGTGCCAGCAGCTTACAGCCTGTGGGTAATGAGCAGTTCTTC. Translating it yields CASSLQPVGNEQFF.

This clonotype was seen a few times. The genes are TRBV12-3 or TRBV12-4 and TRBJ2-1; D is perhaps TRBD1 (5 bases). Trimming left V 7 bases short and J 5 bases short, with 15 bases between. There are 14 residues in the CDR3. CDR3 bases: TGTGCCAGCACTCCGACAGTTGGAAACAATGAGCAGTTCTTC. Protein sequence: CASTPTVGNNEQFF.

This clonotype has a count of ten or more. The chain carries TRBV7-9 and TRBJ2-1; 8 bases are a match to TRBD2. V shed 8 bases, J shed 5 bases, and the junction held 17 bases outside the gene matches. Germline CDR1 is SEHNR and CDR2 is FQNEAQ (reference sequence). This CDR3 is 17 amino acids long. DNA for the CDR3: TGTGCCAGCTTACCAAGGGCGGGAGGCCAGAAGAACAATGAGCAGTTCTTC. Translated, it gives CASLPRAGGQKNNEQFF.

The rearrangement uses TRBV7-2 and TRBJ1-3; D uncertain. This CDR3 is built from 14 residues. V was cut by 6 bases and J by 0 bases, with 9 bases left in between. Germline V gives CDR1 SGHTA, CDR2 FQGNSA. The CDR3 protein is CASSLTASGNTIYF. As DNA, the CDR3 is TGTGCCAGCAGTTTGACCGCCTCTGGAAACACCATATATTTT. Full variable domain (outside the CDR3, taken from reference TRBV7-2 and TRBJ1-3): GAGVSQSPSNKVTEKGKDVELRCDPISGHTALYWYRQSLGQGLEFLIYFQGNSAPDKSGLPSDRFSAERTGGSVSTLTIQRTQQEDSAVYLCASSLTASGNTIYFGEGSWLTVV.

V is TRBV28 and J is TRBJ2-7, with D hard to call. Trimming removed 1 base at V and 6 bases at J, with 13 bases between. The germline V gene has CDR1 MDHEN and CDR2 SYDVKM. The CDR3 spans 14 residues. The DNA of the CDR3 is TGTGCCAGCAGTTTATCGATCACCTCTACCGAGCAGTACTTC. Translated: CASSLSITSTEQYF. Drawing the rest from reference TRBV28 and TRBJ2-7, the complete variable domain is DVKVTQSSRYLVKRTGEKVFLECVQDMDHENMFWYRQDPGLGLRLIYFSYDVKMKEKGDIPEGYSVSREKKERFSLILESASTNQTSMYLCASSLSITSTEQYFGPGTRLTVT.

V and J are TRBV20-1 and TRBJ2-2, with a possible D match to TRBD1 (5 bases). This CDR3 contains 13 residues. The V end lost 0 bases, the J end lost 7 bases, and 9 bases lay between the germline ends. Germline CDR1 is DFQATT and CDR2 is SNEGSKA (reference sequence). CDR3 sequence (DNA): TGCAGTGCTAGAGATCAAGGGGTCGGGGAGCTGTTTTTT. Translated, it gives CSARDQGVGELFF.

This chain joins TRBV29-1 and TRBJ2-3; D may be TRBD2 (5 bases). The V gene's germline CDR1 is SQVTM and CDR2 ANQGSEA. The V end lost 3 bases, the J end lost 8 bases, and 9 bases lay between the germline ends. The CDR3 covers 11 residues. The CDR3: CSVDEGGTQYF. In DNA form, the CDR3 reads TGCAGCGTTGATGAGGGTGGTACGCAGTATTTT.

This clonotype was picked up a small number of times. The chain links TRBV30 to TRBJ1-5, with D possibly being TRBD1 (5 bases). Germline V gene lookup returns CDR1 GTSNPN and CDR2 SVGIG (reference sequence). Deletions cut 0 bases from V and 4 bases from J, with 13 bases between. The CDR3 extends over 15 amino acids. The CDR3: CAWSVAWGINQPQHF. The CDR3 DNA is TGTGCCTGGAGTGTAGCGTGGGGGATTAATCAGCCCCAGCATTTT.

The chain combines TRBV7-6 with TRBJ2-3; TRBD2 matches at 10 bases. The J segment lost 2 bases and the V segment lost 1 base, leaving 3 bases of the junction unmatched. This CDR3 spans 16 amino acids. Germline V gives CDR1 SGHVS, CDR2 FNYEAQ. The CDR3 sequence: CASSLGLAGDTDTQYF. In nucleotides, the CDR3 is TGTGCCAGCAGCTTAGGGCTAGCGGGGGACACAGATACGCAGTATTTT.

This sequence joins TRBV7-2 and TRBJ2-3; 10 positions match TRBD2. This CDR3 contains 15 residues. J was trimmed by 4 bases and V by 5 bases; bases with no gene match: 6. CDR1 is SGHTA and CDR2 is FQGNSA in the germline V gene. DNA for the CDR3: TGTGCCAGCAGCAGCGGGAGGGCCGGCTCAGATACGCAGTATTTT. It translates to CASSSGRAGSDTQYF.

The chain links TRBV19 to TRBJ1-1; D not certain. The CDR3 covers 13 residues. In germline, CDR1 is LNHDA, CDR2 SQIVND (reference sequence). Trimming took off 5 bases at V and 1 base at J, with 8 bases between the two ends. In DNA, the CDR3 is TGTGCCAGTAGTGCCTCGAGGAACACTGAAGCTTTCTTT. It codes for CASSASRNTEAFF.